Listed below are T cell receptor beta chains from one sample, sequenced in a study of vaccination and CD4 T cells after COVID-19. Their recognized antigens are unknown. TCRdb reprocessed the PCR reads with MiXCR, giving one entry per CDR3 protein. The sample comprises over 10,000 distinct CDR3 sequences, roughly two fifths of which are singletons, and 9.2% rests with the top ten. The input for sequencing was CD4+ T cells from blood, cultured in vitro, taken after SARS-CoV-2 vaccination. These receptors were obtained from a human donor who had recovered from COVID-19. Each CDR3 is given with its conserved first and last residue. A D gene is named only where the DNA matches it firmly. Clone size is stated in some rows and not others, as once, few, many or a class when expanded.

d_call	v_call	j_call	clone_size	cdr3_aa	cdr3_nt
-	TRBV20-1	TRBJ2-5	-	CSARDWGGAQETQYF	TGCAGTGCTAGAGATTGGGGCGGGGCCCAAGAGACCCAGTACTTC
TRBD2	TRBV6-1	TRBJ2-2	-	CASGRATGELFF	TGTGCCAGCGGGAGGGCCACCGGGGAGCTGTTTTTT
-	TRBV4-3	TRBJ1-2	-	CASSRGRVLNNYGYTF	TGCGCCAGCAGCCGAGGCAGGGTGTTGAACAACTATGGCTACACCTTC
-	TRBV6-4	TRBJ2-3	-	CASSDRGGWASTDTQYF	TGTGCCAGCAGTGACCGAGGCGGTTGGGCCAGCACAGATACGCAGTATTTT
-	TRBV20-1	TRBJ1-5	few	CSARDWRINQPQHF	TGCAGTGCTAGAGATTGGCGGATCAATCAGCCCCAGCATTTT
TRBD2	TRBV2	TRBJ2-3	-	CASTLPGLSTDTQYF	TGTGCCAGCACTCTGCCGGGACTATCAACAGATACGCAGTATTTT
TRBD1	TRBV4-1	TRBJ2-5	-	CASSQRGTGLQETQYF	TGCGCCAGCAGCCAACGCGGGACAGGGCTCCAAGAGACCCAGTACTTC
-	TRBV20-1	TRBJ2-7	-	CSARTISYEQYF	TGCAGTGCTAGAACAATCTCCTACGAGCAGTACTTC
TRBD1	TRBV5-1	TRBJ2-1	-	CASSLAVRDRGSNEQFF	TGCGCCAGCAGCTTGGCCGTTCGGGACAGGGGTAGCAATGAGCAGTTCTTC
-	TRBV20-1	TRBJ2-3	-	CSASGTSSTDTQYF	TGCAGTGCTAGCGGGACCTCTAGCACAGATACGCAGTATTTT
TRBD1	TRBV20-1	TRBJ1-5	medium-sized	CSARTGTGAQPQHF	TGCAGTGCTAGGACCGGGACAGGGGCTCAGCCCCAGCATTTT
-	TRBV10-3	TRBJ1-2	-	CAIRNPLRGSLSNYGYTF	TGTGCCATCAGGAACCCTCTGCGGGGGTCCCTTTCTAACTATGGCTACACCTTC
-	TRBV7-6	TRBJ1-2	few	CASSLEGVRGGYTF	TGTGCCAGCAGCTTAGAGGGAGTGCGTGGCGGCTACACCTTC
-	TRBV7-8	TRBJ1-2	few	CASTRAPNYGYTF	TGTGCCAGCACACGGGCGCCTAACTATGGCTACACCTTC
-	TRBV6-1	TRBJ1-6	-	CASRWGVGSPLHF	TGTGCCAGCAGATGGGGAGTGGGTTCACCCCTCCACTTT
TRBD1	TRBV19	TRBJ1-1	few	CASRPPGTGTEAFF	TGTGCCAGCCGTCCTCCCGGGACAGGGACTGAAGCTTTCTTT
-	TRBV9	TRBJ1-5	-	CASSVTGNQPQHF	TGTGCCAGCAGCGTTACAGGGAATCAGCCCCAGCATTTT
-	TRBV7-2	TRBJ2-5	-	CASSLVDSRSQETQYF	TGTGCCAGCAGCTTAGTTGACTCGCGGTCCCAAGAGACCCAGTACTTC
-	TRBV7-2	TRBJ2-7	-	CASSRTARGAYEQYF	TGTGCCAGCAGCCGGACGGCTCGCGGGGCCTACGAGCAGTACTTC
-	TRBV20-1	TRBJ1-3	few	CSARAAQGGGNTIYF	TGCAGTGCTAGAGCCGCTCAGGGTGGCGGAAACACCATATATTTT
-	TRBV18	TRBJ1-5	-	CASSPDSYSNQPQHF	TGTGCCAGCTCACCGGACAGCTATAGCAATCAGCCCCAGCATTTT
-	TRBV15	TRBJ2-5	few	CATSRALETQYF	TGTGCCACCAGCAGAGCTTTAGAGACCCAGTACTTC
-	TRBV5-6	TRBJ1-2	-	CASSPEGLSGYTF	TGTGCCAGCAGCCCCGAGGGGTTAAGCGGCTACACCTTC
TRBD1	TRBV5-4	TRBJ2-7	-	CASSYDRGQTYEQYF	TGTGCCAGCAGCTACGACAGGGGGCAGACCTACGAGCAGTACTTC
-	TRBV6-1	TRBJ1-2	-	CASSEDGSYGYTF	TGTGCCAGCAGTGAAGACGGCTCCTATGGCTACACCTTC
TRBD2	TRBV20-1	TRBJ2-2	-	CSASHPFSGGAVSGELFF	TGCAGTGCTAGTCACCCCTTTAGCGGGGGGGCGGTGTCCGGGGAGCTGTTTTTT
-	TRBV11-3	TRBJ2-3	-	CASSPGDSRFTDTQYF	TGTGCCAGCAGCCCCGGGGACTCCCGTTTCACAGATACGCAGTATTTT
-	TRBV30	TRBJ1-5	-	CAWSLGGSQPQHF	TGTGCCTGGAGTCTGGGTGGAAGTCAGCCCCAGCATTTT
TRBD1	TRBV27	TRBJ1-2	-	CASSRGQGAHGYTF	TGTGCCAGCAGTAGGGGACAGGGGGCGCATGGCTACACCTTC
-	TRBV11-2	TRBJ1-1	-	CASSLVSAGGSTEAFF	TGTGCCAGCAGCTTAGTTTCGGCCGGGGGGAGCACTGAAGCTTTCTTT
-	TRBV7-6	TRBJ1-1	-	CASSQRDVGLNTEAFF	TGTGCCAGCAGCCAGCGGGACGTCGGATTGAACACTGAAGCTTTCTTT
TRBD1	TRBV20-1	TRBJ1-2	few	CSARVPRMGQGLYGYTF	TGCAGTGCTAGAGTACCCCGGATGGGACAGGGGCTTTATGGCTACACCTTC
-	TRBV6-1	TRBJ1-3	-	CASTPRGGNTIYF	TGTGCCAGCACCCCGAGAGGAGGAAACACCATATATTTT
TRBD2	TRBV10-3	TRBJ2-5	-	CAISVVAGVRETQYF	TGTGCCATCAGTGTGGTAGCGGGAGTTCGGGAGACCCAGTACTTC
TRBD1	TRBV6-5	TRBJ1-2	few	CASSSQGESGYTF	TGTGCCAGCAGTTCTCAGGGGGAAAGTGGCTACACCTTC
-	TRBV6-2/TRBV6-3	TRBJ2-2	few	CASKERGRQTGELFF	TGTGCCAGCAAGGAGCGCGGTAGACAGACTGGGGAGCTGTTTTTT
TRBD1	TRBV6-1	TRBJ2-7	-	CASSRDRSYEQYF	TGTGCCAGCAGCCGGGACAGGTCCTACGAGCAGTACTTC
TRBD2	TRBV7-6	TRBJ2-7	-	CASSGVGGRHYEQYF	TGTGCCAGCAGCGGGGTGGGAGGGAGACATTACGAGCAGTACTTC
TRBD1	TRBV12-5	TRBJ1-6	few	CASGAGGDRKPLHF	TGTGCTAGTGGTGCAGGGGGCGATCGTAAACCCCTCCACTTT
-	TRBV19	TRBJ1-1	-	CASSARAVAFF	TGTGCCAGTAGTGCTAGGGCTGTCGCTTTCTTT
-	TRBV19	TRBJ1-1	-	CASSILRGANEAFF	TGTGCCAGTAGTATCTTAAGGGGCGCAAATGAAGCTTTCTTT
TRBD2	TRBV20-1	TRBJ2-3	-	CSARGGSTDTQYF	TGCAGTGCACGGGGGGGGAGCACAGATACGCAGTATTTT
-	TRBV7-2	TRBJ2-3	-	CASSLGGQGTDTQYF	TGTGCCAGCAGCTTAGGTGGGCAGGGCACAGATACGCAGTATTTT
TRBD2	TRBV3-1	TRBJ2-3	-	CASSQDNSAGGSSTDTQYF	TGTGCCAGCAGCCAAGATAATTCGGCGGGGGGCTCTAGCACAGATACGCAGTATTTT
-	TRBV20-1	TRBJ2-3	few	CSARVVTGQDTQYF	TGCAGTGCTAGAGTTGTAACAGGGCAAGATACGCAGTATTTT